The source of this TCR beta chain is a study of early T cells in non-severe SARS-CoV-2 infection. Findings of the study overall: The study's VDJdb matching favored anti-spike CD8 responses and missed private and CD4 specificities.

The germline V gene encodes CDR1 SGHVS and CDR2 FQNEAQ. This CDR3 region has 15 residues. Trimming took 5 bases from V and 0 from J, leaving 11 bases between them. Many counts were recorded for this clonotype. No antigen is known for it. Unique molecular identifiers were affixed to single, distinct cDNA molecules. In TCRdb, the 5' RACE reads were re-called with MiXCR into one record per CDR3 protein. The sample has 25,000 to 30,000 distinct CDR3 sequences, 9% to 10% seen once. The receptor was isolated from an adult who was a healthcare worker with PCR-confirmed SARS-CoV-2 infection or an uninfected control (not recorded which). The source material was whole blood. The gene calls are TRBV7-8 and TRBJ1-5; D not resolved. The CDR3 nucleotides are TGTGCCAGCAGCGATGGGTCTGTTAGCAATCAGCCCCAGCATTTT. Translation: CASSDGSVSNQPQHF.